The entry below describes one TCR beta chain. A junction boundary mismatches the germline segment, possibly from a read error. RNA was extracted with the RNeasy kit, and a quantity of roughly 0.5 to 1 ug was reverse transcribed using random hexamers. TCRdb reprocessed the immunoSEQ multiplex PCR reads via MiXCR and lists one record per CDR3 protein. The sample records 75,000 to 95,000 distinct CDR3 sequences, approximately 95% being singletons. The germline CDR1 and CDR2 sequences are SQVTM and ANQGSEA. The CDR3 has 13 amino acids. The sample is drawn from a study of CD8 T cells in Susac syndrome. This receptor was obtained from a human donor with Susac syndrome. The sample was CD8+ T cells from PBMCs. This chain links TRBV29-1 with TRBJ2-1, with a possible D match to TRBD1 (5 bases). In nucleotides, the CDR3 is TGCAGCGTGGAAGACAGTTTCTACAATGAGCAGTTCTTC. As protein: CSVEDSFYNEQFF.